This is a list of T cell receptor beta chains from one sample in a study of shared clonotypes between healthy human individuals. Repertoires were generated with immunoSEQ multiplex PCR, while TCRdb's copy carries only in-frame clones and drops some. The table has some 2 million clones, about 95% seen once; the top ten hold about 1.1%. The sequenced material came from naive CD8+ T cells sorted from blood. These receptors were collected from a man between 18 and 29 years old in good health. Both conserved end residues are trimmed from each CDR3.

TRBV7-8	TRBJ2-1	ASSKPGTGDNEQF
TRBV7-9	TRBJ1-6	ASSLRGQGNSPLH
TRBV5-4	TRBJ2-7	ASSILAGISYEQY
TRBV4-3	TRBJ1-1	ASSQTFGGENEAF
TRBV30	TRBJ2-5	AWSVENSQETQY
TRBV21-1	TRBJ2-6	ASREGFTGANVLT
TRBV25-1	TRBJ2-1	ASSDWTALGDEQF
TRBV4-1	TRBJ2-3	ASSQDVRADTQY
TRBV30	TRBJ2-7	AGLAGGTYEQY
TRBV13	TRBJ2-1	AGGGSSYNEQF
TRBV6-1	TRBJ2-1	ASSDMGNEQF
TRBV2	TRBJ1-1	ASSEFFGQGHTEAF